These 24 T cell receptor beta chains were all obtained from the same sample, sequenced in a study of early T cells in non-severe SARS-CoV-2 infection. TCRdb reprocessed the 5' RACE reads via MiXCR and lists one record per CDR3 protein. The sample includes some 78,000 distinct CDR3 sequences, around 14% of them seen just once. Material for sequencing was whole blood. These receptors were collected from an adult who was a healthcare worker with PCR-confirmed SARS-CoV-2 infection or an uninfected control (not recorded which).

A few counts support this clonotype. CDR3 sequence reads: CAARTGANVLTF. The DNA for the CDR3 is TGTGCCGCCCGTACTGGGGCCAACGTCCTGACTTTC. This sequence joins TRBV6-1 and TRBJ2-6; D not resolved. The CDR3 is made up of 12 amino acids. Germline V gene data show CDR1 as MNHNS and CDR2 as SASEGT. V was clipped by 11 bases and J by 2 bases, with 7 bases between them.

This clonotype was recorded many times. This rearrangement joins TRBV5-1 to TRBJ2-1, with D uncertain. The CDR3 contains 13 residues. Germline CDR1 and CDR2: SGHRS and YFSETQ. V lost 0 bases and J lost 6, with 7 bases in between. The CDR3 loop reads CASSLGQLNEQFF. The CDR3 DNA is TGCGCCAGCAGCTTGGGGCAGCTCAATGAGCAGTTCTTC.

This clonotype has just a few counts. The chain has TRBV15 and TRBJ1-2; 7 positions agree with TRBD1. The CDR3 length is 16 residues. V trimming: 0 bases; J trimming: 3 bases; junction bases outside the gene matches: 7. Germline CDR1 LNHNV, CDR2 YYDKDF (reference sequence). CDR3 sequence: CATSRDYRGTHYGYTF. CDR3 nucleotides: TGTGCCACCAGCAGAGACTACAGGGGAACGCACTATGGCTACACCTTC.

The chain uses TRBV2 and TRBJ1-2; TRBD1 agrees at 8 bases. V lost 6 bases to trimming and J lost 3 bases; unmatched junction nucleotides: 9. This CDR3 is 15 amino acids long. Looked up from germline, CDR1 is SNHLY and CDR2 is FYNNEI. CDR3 DNA sequence: TGTGCCAGCAGGGACCAGGACAGGGTTGACTATGGCTACACCTTC. Residues: CASRDQDRVDYGYTF.

The table lists this clonotype with a few counts. The V and J genes are TRBV20-1 and TRBJ1-3; unclear D gene. The CDR3 contains 14 residues. Germline V gene sequence: CDR1 DFQATT, CDR2 SNEGSKA (reference sequence). V dropped 7 bases and J dropped 0 bases, with 13 bases sitting between them. The CDR3 here is CSVTDSGSGNTIYF. The CDR3 bases are TGCAGTGTTACCGACTCCGGCTCTGGAAACACCATATATTTT.

This clonotype occurred a few times. V gene TRBV5-4 combines with J gene TRBJ2-2; D call uncertain. V shed 1 base and J shed 2 bases, with 9 bases lying between them. The V gene's germline CDR1 is SGHNT and CDR2 YYREEE (reference sequence). The CDR3 totals 15 residues. CDR3 coding DNA: TGTGCCAGCAGCTTGTCCACGGCAAACACCGGGGAGCTGTTTTTT. The encoded protein is CASSLSTANTGELFF.

There are a few counts of this clonotype. The CDR3 reads CASSLRLAGGTYEQYF. CDR3 coding DNA: TGTGCCAGCAGCCTCAGACTAGCGGGAGGGACCTACGAGCAGTACTTC. This chain links TRBV7-9 with TRBJ2-7, with 14 bases lining up with TRBD2. V was pared by 5 bases and J by 2 bases, with 5 bases of the junction left unmatched. Germline V gene lookup returns CDR1 SEHNR and CDR2 FQNEAQ (reference sequence). The CDR3 runs to 16 residues.

This clonotype was observed a handful of times. V gene TRBV7-2 combines with J gene TRBJ1-1; D ambiguous. The CDR3 covers 14 residues. CDR1 is SGHTA and CDR2 is FQGNSA in the germline V gene. Between the trimmed V and J ends, which lost 1 base and 0 bases, there was a span of 6 bases. This CDR3 reads CASSLGPMNTEAFF. The CDR3 DNA reads TGTGCCAGCAGCTTAGGACCGATGAACACTGAAGCTTTCTTT.

J is TRBJ2-2 and V is TRBV7-9; perhaps TRBD2 as D (5 bases). V gave up 1 base and J gave up 3 bases, with 12 bases separating them. CDR3 length: 16 residues. The germline V gene has CDR1 SEHNR and CDR2 FQNEAQ (reference sequence). CDR3 bases: TGTGCCAGCAGCTTAGGGAGGCAGTCCGACACCGGGGAGCTGTTTTTT. Its translation is CASSLGRQSDTGELFF. The full variable domain, completed using reference TRBV7-9 and TRBJ2-2, is DTGVSQNPRHKITKRGQNVTFRCDPISEHNRLYWYRQTLGQGPEFLTYFQNEAQLEKSRLLSDRFSAERPKGSFSTLEIQRTEQGDSAMYLCASSLGRQSDTGELFFGEGSRLTVL.

The genes are TRBV4-1 and TRBJ2-3; 8 bases line up with TRBD2. The CDR3 is 15 amino acids. V lost 0 bases and J lost 3; bases outside the gene matches: 2. Germline V lookup: CDR1 MGHRA, CDR2 YSYEKL. DNA for the CDR3: TGCGCCAGCAGCCAAGAGCCGGGGGGGACAGATACGCAGTATTTT. Its translation: CASSQEPGGTDTQYF.

On this clonotype itself: The conserved closing phenylalanine or tryptophan is absent in this CDR3, likely reflecting a read error. The gene calls are TRBV19 and TRBJ2-5; D remains ambiguous. From germline, CDR1 is LNHDA and CDR2 SQIVND (reference sequence). V lost 6 bases to trimming and J lost 6 bases, with 14 bases between them. The CDR3 runs 13 residues. The CDR3: CASSPARVQTQYL. The CDR3 DNA is TGTGCCAGTAGCCCGGCGAGAGTCCAGACCCAGTACCTC.

This clonotype was counted between two and nine times. The chain links TRBV4-1 to TRBJ2-4, with D possibly being TRBD1 (6 bases). The CDR3 consists of 17 residues. V was cut by 1 base and J by 2 bases, with 15 bases left in between. CDR1 is MGHRA and CDR2 is YSYEKL in the germline V gene. As DNA, the CDR3 is TGCGCCAGCAGCCAAGGTCCACAACAGGGCTCCAAAAACATTCAGTACTTC. Amino acids: CASSQGPQQGSKNIQYF.

V is TRBV12-3 or TRBV12-4 and J is TRBJ2-2; possibly TRBD1 for D (6 bases). V was pared by 4 bases and J by 4 bases, with 13 bases between. The CDR3 consists of 15 residues. The DNA of the CDR3 is TGTGCCAGCAGTTACCAGACAGGCATCACCGGGGAGCTGTTTTTT. This sequence encodes CASSYQTGITGELFF.

This clonotype occurred many times. V gene TRBV6-5 combines with J gene TRBJ2-7; 7 bases match TRBD2. The CDR3 consists of 14 residues. V was clipped by 6 bases and J by 4 bases; unmatched bases: 9. Germline-derived CDR1 and CDR2 are MNHEY and SVGAGI. This chain's CDR3 is CASRMVAREYEQYF. The CDR3 DNA sequence: TGTGCCAGCAGAATGGTTGCGCGGGAGTACGAGCAGTACTTC.

The CDR3 protein is CSARESANEQFF. The CDR3 bases are TGCAGTGCTAGAGAGTCTGCTAATGAGCAGTTCTTC. V gene TRBV20-1 combines with J gene TRBJ2-1; D remains ambiguous. Germline lookup yields CDR1 DFQATT and CDR2 SNEGSKA (reference sequence). The length of the CDR3 is 12 residues. Between the trimmed V and J ends, which lost 0 bases and 7 bases, there was a span of 7 bases.

This clonotype was recorded a few times. This chain joins TRBV28 and TRBJ2-1, with D possibly matching TRBD2 (6 bases). The CDR3 runs to 15 residues. In germline, CDR1 is MDHEN, CDR2 SYDVKM. V was pared by 6 bases and J by 4 bases, with 16 bases between. The CDR3 sequence: CASRLPGGIYNEQFF. Here the CDR3 DNA reads TGTGCCAGCAGATTACCAGGAGGGATTTACAATGAGCAGTTCTTC.

A few counts support this clonotype. The chain employs TRBV20-1 and TRBJ2-3; 12 bases agree with TRBD2. CDR1 is DFQATT and CDR2 is SNEGSKA in the germline V gene (reference sequence). J was trimmed by 0 bases and V by 6 bases; bases with no gene match: 4. The CDR3 totals 15 residues. This CDR3 reads CSAWTSGASTDTQYF. CDR3 in DNA: TGCAGTGCGTGGACTAGCGGGGCCAGCACAGATACGCAGTATTTT.

This clonotype has more than one count but fewer than ten. Here the CDR3 DNA reads TGTGCCACCAGTGATTCTACAGGAACCTACGAGCAGTACTTC. This translates into CATSDSTGTYEQYF. V is TRBV24-1 and J is TRBJ2-7; D possibly corresponds to TRBD1 (5 bases). CDR3 length equals 14 residues. Trimming took 2 bases from V and 2 from J, leaving 9 bases between them. Looked up from germline, CDR1 is KGHDR and CDR2 is SFDVKD.

This chain connects TRBV27 to TRBJ2-7; D perhaps matches TRBD1 (5 bases). CDR3 length equals 14 residues. In germline, CDR1 is MNHEY, CDR2 SMNVEV (reference sequence). Trimming took off 2 bases at V and 0 bases at J, with 8 bases between the two ends. The CDR3 is CASSLRGNSYEQYF. CDR3 sequence (DNA): TGTGCCAGCAGTTTAAGGGGAAACTCCTACGAGCAGTACTTC.

This clonotype came up a few times. The rearrangement uses TRBV2 and TRBJ2-1, with 9 positions matching TRBD2. CDR1 SNHLY and CDR2 FYNNEI come from the germline V gene. This CDR3 contains 13 residues. Trimming cost V 7 bases and J 4 bases; bases outside gene matches: 2. As DNA, the CDR3 is TGTGCCAGCAAGCTAGCGGGGTACAATGAGCAGTTCTTC. As protein: CASKLAGYNEQFF. Together with reference TRBV2 and TRBJ2-1, the CDR3 gives the full variable domain: EPEVTQTPSHQVTQMGQEVILRCVPISNHLYFYWYRQILGQKVEFLVSFYNNEISEKSEIFDDQFSVERPDGSNFTLKIRSTKLEDSAMYFCASKLAGYNEQFFGPGTRLTVL.

This clonotype was recorded a few times. This chain connects TRBV29-1 to TRBJ2-7; the match to TRBD1 covers 10 bases. From germline, CDR1 is SQVTM and CDR2 ANQGSEA. J gave up 4 bases and V 5 bases, and 8 bases lay outside the gene matches. The CDR3 runs 14 residues. The DNA for the CDR3 is TGCAGCGTTCTACCGAGACAGGGGGCTTACGAGCAGTACTTC. Its translation is CSVLPRQGAYEQYF.

In its sample, this clonotype was seen a few times. The chain recombines TRBV2 with TRBJ1-1, with D possibly TRBD1 on 6 matching bases. The germline CDR1 and CDR2 sequences are SNHLY and FYNNEI. V lost 7 bases and J lost 4, with 16 bases in between. The CDR3 totals 14 residues. CDR3 sequence: CASTRGDGGTEAFF. CDR3 DNA: TGTGCCAGCACCAGGGGCGACGGGGGCACTGAAGCTTTCTTT.

This clonotype has only a few counts. This chain uses TRBV14 with TRBJ2-1, with 11 bases fitting TRBD2. With 3 bases clipped from V and 10 bases from J, the junction kept 8 bases outside the gene matches. The CDR3 sequence is 15 residues long. In germline, CDR1 is SGHDN, CDR2 FVKESK. CDR3 residues: CASSHPSRTSGEQFF. The CDR3 nucleotides read TGTGCCAGCAGCCATCCTTCTCGGACTAGCGGGGAGCAGTTCTTC.

In this sample, this clonotype turned up a few times. V gene TRBV4-1 combines with J gene TRBJ1-1; D may be TRBD1 (5 bases). CDR3 length: 13 residues. V was cut by 4 bases and J by 11 bases, with 17 bases left in between. The germline V gene encodes CDR1 MGHRA and CDR2 YSYEKL. The CDR3 protein is CASSRFTGDQAFF. In DNA, the CDR3 is TGCGCCAGCAGCCGGTTCACCGGGGACCAGGCTTTCTTT.